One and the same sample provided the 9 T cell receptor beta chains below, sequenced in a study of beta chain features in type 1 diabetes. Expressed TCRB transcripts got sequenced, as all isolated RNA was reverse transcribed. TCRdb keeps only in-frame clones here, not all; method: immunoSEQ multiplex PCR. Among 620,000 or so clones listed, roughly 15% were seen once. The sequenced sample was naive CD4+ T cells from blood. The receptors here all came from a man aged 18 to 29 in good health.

This CDR3 reads CASSLHTTSGLSYEQYF. The CDR3 DNA reads as TGCGCCAGCAGCTTGCATACGACTAGCGGGCTCTCCTACGAGCAGTACTTC. V and J are TRBV5-1 and TRBJ2-7; 10 bases agree with TRBD2. This CDR3 comprises 17 residues. Germline lookup yields CDR1 SGHRS and CDR2 YFSETQ. Trimming took 1 base from V and 0 from J; bases not matched to a gene: 7.

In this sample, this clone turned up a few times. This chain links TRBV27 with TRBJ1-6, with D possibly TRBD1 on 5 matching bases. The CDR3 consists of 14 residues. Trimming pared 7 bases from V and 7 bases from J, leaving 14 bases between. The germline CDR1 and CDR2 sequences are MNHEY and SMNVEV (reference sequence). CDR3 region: CASNPGGRNSPLHF. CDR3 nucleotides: TGTGCCAGCAACCCGGGGGGACGGAATTCACCCCTCCACTTT.

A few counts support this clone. CDR3 sequence: CASSLAGTAPSGYTF. DNA for the CDR3: TGTGCCAGCAGCTTGGCCGGGACAGCCCCTTCTGGCTACACCTTC. This chain uses TRBV5-4 with TRBJ1-2, with TRBD1 matching over 7 bases. The germline V gene encodes CDR1 SGHNT and CDR2 YYREEE (reference sequence). V shed 0 bases, J shed 7 bases, and the junction held 9 bases outside the gene matches. This CDR3 contains 15 residues. Full variable domain (rest looked up from reference TRBV5-4 and TRBJ1-2): ETGVTQSPTHLIKTRGQQVTLRCSSQSGHNTVSWYQQALGQGPQFIFQYYREEENGRGNFPPRFSGLQFPNYSSELNVNALELDDSALYLCASSLAGTAPSGYTFGSGTRLTVV.

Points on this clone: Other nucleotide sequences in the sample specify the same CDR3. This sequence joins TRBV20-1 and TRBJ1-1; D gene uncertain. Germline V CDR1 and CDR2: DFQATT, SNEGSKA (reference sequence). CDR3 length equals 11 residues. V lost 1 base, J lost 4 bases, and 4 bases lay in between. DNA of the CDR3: TGCAGTGCTAGAGGTGGCACTGAAGCTTTCTTT. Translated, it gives CSARGGTEAFF.

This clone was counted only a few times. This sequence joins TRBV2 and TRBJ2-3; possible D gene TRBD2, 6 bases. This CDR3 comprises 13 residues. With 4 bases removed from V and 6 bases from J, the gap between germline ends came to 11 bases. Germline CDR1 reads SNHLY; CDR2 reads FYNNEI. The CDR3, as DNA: TGTGCCAGCAGTGCCTCGGGGAGGGATACGCAGTATTTT. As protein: CASSASGRDTQYF.

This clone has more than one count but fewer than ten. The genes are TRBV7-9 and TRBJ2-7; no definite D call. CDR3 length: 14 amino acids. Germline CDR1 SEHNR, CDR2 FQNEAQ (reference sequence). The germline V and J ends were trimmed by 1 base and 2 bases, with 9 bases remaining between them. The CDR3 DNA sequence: TGTGCCAGCAGCTTAGGAGTTCTCGCCTACGAGCAGTACTTC. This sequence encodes CASSLGVLAYEQYF.

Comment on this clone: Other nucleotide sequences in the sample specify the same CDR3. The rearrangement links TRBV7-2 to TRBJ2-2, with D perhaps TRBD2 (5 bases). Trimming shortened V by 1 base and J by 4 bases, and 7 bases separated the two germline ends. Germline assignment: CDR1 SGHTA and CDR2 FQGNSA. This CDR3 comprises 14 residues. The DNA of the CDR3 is TGTGCCAGCAGCTTAGGGACTGGCACCGGGGAGCTGTTTTTT. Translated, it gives CASSLGTGTGELFF.

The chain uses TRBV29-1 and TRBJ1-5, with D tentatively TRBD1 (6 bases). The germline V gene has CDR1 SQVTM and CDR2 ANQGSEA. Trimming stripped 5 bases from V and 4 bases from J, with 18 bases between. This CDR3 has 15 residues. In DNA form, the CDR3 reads TGCAGCGTTCGAAAAGGTGGGGGGCCGAATCAGCCCCAGCATTTT. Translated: CSVRKGGGPNQPQHF.

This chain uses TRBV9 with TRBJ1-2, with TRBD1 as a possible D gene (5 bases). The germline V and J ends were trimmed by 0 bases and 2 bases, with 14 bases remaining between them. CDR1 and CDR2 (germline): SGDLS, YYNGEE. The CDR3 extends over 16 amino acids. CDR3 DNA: TGTGCCAGCAGCGTAGCGGCAGGGACCCTCAACTATGGCTACACCTTC. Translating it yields CASSVAAGTLNYGYTF.